The present T cell receptor (beta chain) was sequenced within a study of blood T cell repertoires in COVID-19. Trimming shortened V by 9 bases and J by 13 bases, and 17 bases separated the two germline ends. The CDR3 consists of 11 residues. Germline V gene lookup returns CDR1 KGHDR and CDR2 SFDVKD. Enrollees, about 18 to 90 years old, lived in 24 US areas. Produced via immunoSEQ multiplex PCR; TCRdb's table is partial and in-frame only. The repertoire includes 250,000 to 300,000 clones, more than 70% of them detected once, and 2% sits in the top ten. Input material: PBMCs or T cells enriched from blood (not recorded which). The chain recombines TRBV24-1 with TRBJ1-1; D possibly corresponds to TRBD1 (5 bases). This clonotype originated in a woman aged 55-70 years in a cohort exposed to, infected with or recovered from COVID-19 (not recorded which). The CDR3: CATRPGRWVFF. DNA of the CDR3: TGTGCCACCCGACCAGGGCGGTGGGTTTTCTTT.